The rows below give T cell receptor beta chains drawn from one sample of a study of T cell responses to AZD1222 COVID-19 vaccine. Sequencing was performed with immunoSEQ multiplex PCR; in TCRdb, only in-frame clones are kept and a portion is missing. The profile shows some 100,000 clones, around 90% of them singletons. The material was peripheral blood, obtained on day 0 of AZD1222 vaccination. These receptors were taken from an adult in good health. Each CDR3 is given with its conserved first and last residue. D genes are given only for firm matches. The size of a clone is reported for some rows only, either as once, few or many, or as a class for expanded clones.

j_gene | d_gene | v_gene | abundance | CDR3nt | CDR3aa
TRBJ1-1 | TRBD1 | TRBV19 | once | TGTGCCAGTAGTAAAGGGGGCTTGACTGAAGCTTTCTTT | CASSKGGLTEAFF
TRBJ2-1 | TRBD1 | TRBV7-2 | NA | TGTGCCAGCAGCTTAGCGTCGACAGGGTACAATGAGCAGTTCTTC | CASSLASTGYNEQFF
TRBJ1-1 | TRBD1 | TRBV18 | NA | TGTGCCAGCTCTACTGACAGGGCCACTGAAGCTTTCTTT | CASSTDRATEAFF
TRBJ2-7 | NA | TRBV20-1 | NA | TGCAGTGCTAGTCAGCGGCTATACGAGCAGTACTTC | CSASQRLYEQYF
TRBJ1-1 | TRBD1 | TRBV5-1 | NA | TGCGCCAGCAGCACGGACAGGATGAACACTGAAGCTTTCTTT | CASSTDRMNTEAFF
TRBJ1-2 | TRBD1 | TRBV11-2 | few | TGTGCCAGCAGAACTGGCACCGGCAGGGGGACCTATGGCTACACCTTC | CASRTGTGRGTYGYTF
TRBJ1-2 | NA | TRBV27 | once | TGTGCCAGCAGTTTATCTGGTAACTATGGCTACACCTTC | CASSLSGNYGYTF
TRBJ2-1 | TRBD2 | TRBV7-3 | NA | TGTGCCAGCAGCCTTAGCGGGGGGGCCCTTGAGCAGTTCTTC | CASSLSGGALEQFF
TRBJ1-2 | NA | TRBV3-1/TRBV3-2 | NA | TGTGCCAGCAGTCACCGGCGGTCGGATGACTACACCTTC | CASSHRRSDDYTF
TRBJ2-7 | TRBD1 | TRBV6-6 | NA | TGTGCCAGCACCAGGCGACAGGGGAGCTACGAGCAGTACTTC | CASTRRQGSYEQYF
TRBJ1-2 | TRBD1 | TRBV7-9 | NA | TGTGCCAGCAGTTTGACCCCGGGACAGGAATATGGCTACACCTTC | CASSLTPGQEYGYTF
TRBJ1-1 | NA | TRBV12-3/TRBV12-4 | NA | TGTGCCAGCAGTCTAGGGACGCCGGCTGAAGCTTTCTTT | CASSLGTPAEAFF
TRBJ1-1 | NA | TRBV7-8 | NA | TGTGCCAGCAGCTTAAGGAGGGTCGGGACTGAAGCTTTCTTT | CASSLRRVGTEAFF
TRBJ2-2 | NA | TRBV5-1 | few | TGCGCCAGCAGTTTCCAGTCTCAGGGGTTCGCGAACACCGGGGAGCTGTTTTTT | CASSFQSQGFANTGELFF